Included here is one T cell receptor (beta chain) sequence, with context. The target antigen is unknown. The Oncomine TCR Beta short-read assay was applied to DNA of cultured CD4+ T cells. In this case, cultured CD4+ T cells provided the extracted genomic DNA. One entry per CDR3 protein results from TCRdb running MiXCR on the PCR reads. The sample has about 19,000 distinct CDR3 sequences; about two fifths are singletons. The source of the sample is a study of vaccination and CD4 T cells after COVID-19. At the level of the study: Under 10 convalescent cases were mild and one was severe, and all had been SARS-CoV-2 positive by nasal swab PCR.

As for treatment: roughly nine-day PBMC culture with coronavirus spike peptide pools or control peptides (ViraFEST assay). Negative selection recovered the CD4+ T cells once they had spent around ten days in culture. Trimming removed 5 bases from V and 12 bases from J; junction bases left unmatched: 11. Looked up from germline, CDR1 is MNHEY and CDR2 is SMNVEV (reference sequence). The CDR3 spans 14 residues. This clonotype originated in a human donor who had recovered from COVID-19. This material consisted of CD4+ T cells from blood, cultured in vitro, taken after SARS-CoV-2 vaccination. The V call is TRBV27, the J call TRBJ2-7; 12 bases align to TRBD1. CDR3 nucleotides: TGTGCCAGCAGTGCCCGGGACAGGGGGCGCGTGGCGTACTTC. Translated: CASSARDRGRVAYF.